A selection of T cell receptor beta chains follows, all from one sample in a study of blood T cells in healthy people across ages. TCRdb analysed the 5' RACE reads with MiXCR anew, one entry per CDR3 protein. The sample yields under 850,000 distinct CDR3 sequences, around 36% seen once. The sequenced material came from blood. Receptors originate from a man aged 18-30 years in good health. The CDR3 runs from the conserved cysteine through the conserved F or W. A D gene is named only where the DNA matches it firmly. Only some rows state a clone size, as once, few, many or a class for expanded clones.

DNA: TGTGCCAGCAGTCTCCGGACTAGCGGGAGGGGAGATACGCAGTATTTT
CDR3: CASSLRTSGRGDTQYF
length: 16
J: TRBJ2-3
size: .
V: TRBV12-3/TRBV12-4
D: TRBD2

DNA: TGTGCCAGCAGCGGGGACAGGGCCTACGAGCAGTACTTC
CDR3: CASSGDRAYEQYF
length: 13
J: TRBJ2-7
size: .
V: TRBV5-6
D: TRBD1

DNA: TGTGCCAGCAGTTTCTCCCTGGTTGGCAATGAGCAGTTCTTC
CDR3: CASSFSLVGNEQFF
length: 14
J: TRBJ2-1
size: .
V: TRBV27
D: .

DNA: TGTGCCAGCAGCTCGTTTGGACAGGGTGACGAGCAGTACTTC
CDR3: CASSSFGQGDEQYF
length: 14
J: TRBJ2-7
size: many
V: TRBV7-3
D: TRBD1

DNA: TGTGCCATCAGATCTCCCTTGGGGGGGGCCAATGAGCAGTTCTTC
CDR3: CAIRSPLGGANEQFF
length: 15
J: TRBJ2-1
size: many
V: TRBV10-3
D: .

DNA: TGTGCCAGCAGAAGGAACAGGGGGCGAGTTCAAGAGACCCAGTACTTC
CDR3: CASRRNRGRVQETQYF
length: 16
J: TRBJ2-5
size: once
V: TRBV6-1
D: TRBD1

DNA: TGTGCCAGTAGTCACAGGACAGGCGGCGGCTACACCTTC
CDR3: CASSHRTGGGYTF
length: 13
J: TRBJ1-2
size: .
V: TRBV19
D: TRBD1

DNA: TGCAGTGCTAGAGACTGGACTAGCGGGGGGTCAGATACGCAGTATTTT
CDR3: CSARDWTSGGSDTQYF
length: 16
J: TRBJ2-3
size: few
V: TRBV20-1
D: TRBD2

DNA: TGTGCCAGCAGTGACACGGGGGGCCAAGAAAAACTGTTTTTT
CDR3: CASSDTGGQEKLFF
length: 14
J: TRBJ1-4
size: .
V: TRBV6-2/TRBV6-3
D: .

DNA: TGTGCCAGCAGCTTCGGCCGAATGGACTGTGGCTACACCTTC
CDR3: CASSFGRMDCGYTF
length: 14
J: TRBJ1-2
size: .
V: TRBV27
D: .

DNA: TGTGCCAGCACCCAACAGGGGGTACCGACAGATACGCAGTATTTT
CDR3: CASTQQGVPTDTQYF
length: 15
J: TRBJ2-3
size: many
V: TRBV12-3/TRBV12-4
D: TRBD1

DNA: TGCGCCAGCAGCTTGATAGCGGGGGTGGACACGAATGAGCAGTACTTC
CDR3: CASSLIAGVDTNEQYF
length: 16
J: TRBJ2-7
size: .
V: TRBV5-1
D: TRBD2

DNA: TGCGCCAGCATCCCGGGACCGAGGAGCACTGAAGCTTTCTTT
CDR3: CASIPGPRSTEAFF
length: 14
J: TRBJ1-1
size: .
V: TRBV4-1
D: .

DNA: TGTGCCAGCAGCGTCTATGGAATAGAGGGGTATGAGCAGTTCTTC
CDR3: CASSVYGIEGYEQFF
length: 15
J: TRBJ2-1
size: .
V: TRBV9
D: .

DNA: TGTGCCAGCAGCTTGGTGCTCCAGCGTGCGGCAGATACGCAGTATTTT
CDR3: CASSLVLQRAADTQYF
length: 16
J: TRBJ2-3
size: few
V: TRBV5-5
D: .

DNA: TGCGCCAGCAGCCAAGGGCCAAACGACATTCAGTACTTC
CDR3: CASSQGPNDIQYF
length: 13
J: TRBJ2-4
size: many
V: TRBV4-1
D: .

DNA: TGTGCCAGCAGCTTAGGTTCTCAGGGGGCGACCGAGCAGTACTTC
CDR3: CASSLGSQGATEQYF
length: 15
J: TRBJ2-7
size: once
V: TRBV7-2
D: TRBD1

DNA: TGTGCCAGCAGCCAAGAGGGGACTAGCGGAAAGACCCAGTACTTC
CDR3: CASSQEGTSGKTQYF
length: 15
J: TRBJ2-5
size: .
V: TRBV14
D: TRBD2

DNA: TGCAGTGCTAGACAGAGTTACACAGATACGCAGTATTTT
CDR3: CSARQSYTDTQYF
length: 13
J: TRBJ2-3
size: many
V: TRBV20-1
D: .

DNA: TGTGCCAGCAGCCCGTTAAGACAGGGATGGGAGACCCAGTACTTC
CDR3: CASSPLRQGWETQYF
length: 15
J: TRBJ2-5
size: .
V: TRBV3-1
D: TRBD1

DNA: TGTGCCAGCAAAATGAGTGTGGGGACAGATAATTCACCCCTCCACTTT
CDR3: CASKMSVGTDNSPLHF
length: 16
J: TRBJ1-6
size: .
V: TRBV7-9
D: TRBD1

DNA: TGCGCCAGCAGTTACTCCGGGACAGGGGAAAGCTACGAGCAGTACTTC
CDR3: CASSYSGTGESYEQYF
length: 16
J: TRBJ2-7
size: once
V: TRBV4-3
D: TRBD1

DNA: TGCAGTGCTAGAGGGGCCGTGGCGGATACGCAGTATTTT
CDR3: CSARGAVADTQYF
length: 13
J: TRBJ2-3
size: many
V: TRBV20-1
D: .

DNA: TGTGCCAGCAGCCCCGGGACTAGCGGGGGCCACCACACCGGGGAGCTGTTTTTT
CDR3: CASSPGTSGGHHTGELFF
length: 18
J: TRBJ2-2
size: .
V: TRBV14
D: TRBD2

DNA: TGTGCCAGCAGCCAACTAGCGGGGGTGTACAATGAGCAGTACTTC
CDR3: CASSQLAGVYNEQYF
length: 15
J: TRBJ2-7
size: .
V: TRBV2
D: TRBD2

DNA: TGTGCCATCCGGGACGGCAATAATGAAAAACTGTTTTTT
CDR3: CAIRDGNNEKLFF
length: 13
J: TRBJ1-4
size: .
V: TRBV10-3
D: .

DNA: TGCAGCGTTGAAGTTAGGGGTCAGCCCCAGCATTTT
CDR3: CSVEVRGQPQHF
length: 12
J: TRBJ1-5
size: .
V: TRBV29-1
D: .

DNA: TGCAGTGCAAGGACAGCCTCCTACGAGCAGTACTTC
CDR3: CSARTASYEQYF
length: 12
J: TRBJ2-7
size: many
V: TRBV20-1
D: .

DNA: TGCAGTGCTGGACAGGAGAGCTCCTACGAGCAGTACTTC
CDR3: CSAGQESSYEQYF
length: 13
J: TRBJ2-7
size: .
V: TRBV20-1
D: TRBD1

DNA: TGTGCCAGCAGCCAAGTCGGATCTAATGAAAAACTGTTTTTT
CDR3: CASSQVGSNEKLFF
length: 14
J: TRBJ1-4
size: .
V: TRBV3-1
D: .

DNA: TGCAGTGCTAGCGATTTGGGTCAGTCAAACTATGGCTACACCTTC
CDR3: CSASDLGQSNYGYTF
length: 15
J: TRBJ1-2
size: few
V: TRBV20-1
D: .

DNA: TGTGCCATCGCGGCTAGCGGGGGCCCCTACAATGAGCAGTTCTTC
CDR3: CAIAASGGPYNEQFF
length: 15
J: TRBJ2-1
size: few
V: TRBV10-3
D: TRBD2

DNA: TGTGCCAGCAGCCCAGGGGTCGTGAGCTCCTACGAGCAGTACTTC
CDR3: CASSPGVVSSYEQYF
length: 15
J: TRBJ2-7
size: few
V: TRBV7-2
D: .

DNA: TGTGCCAGCAGCCAAGTAGCACTGGCCAACAATGAGCAGTTCTTC
CDR3: CASSQVALANNEQFF
length: 15
J: TRBJ2-1
size: .
V: TRBV3-1
D: .

DNA: TGTGCCAGCAGCGCTCAACAGCTGTATGAAAAACTGTTTTTT
CDR3: CASSAQQLYEKLFF
length: 14
J: TRBJ1-4
size: .
V: TRBV28
D: .

DNA: TGCAGTGCAAGGGTACGGTCCAGCGGGGAAGAGACCCAGTACTTC
CDR3: CSARVRSSGEETQYF
length: 15
J: TRBJ2-5
size: .
V: TRBV20-1
D: TRBD2

DNA: TGTGCCAGCAGCTTAGGCCAGGAATTCACTGAAGCTTTCTTT
CDR3: CASSLGQEFTEAFF
length: 14
J: TRBJ1-1
size: .
V: TRBV7-2
D: .

DNA: TGTGCCAACTCACCTGACACGAAGAACACTGAAGCTTTCTTT
CDR3: CANSPDTKNTEAFF
length: 14
J: TRBJ1-1
size: .
V: TRBV18
D: .

DNA: TGCAGCGTTGTAGTGAGCGGGGAGGGCGAGCAGTACTTC
CDR3: CSVVVSGEGEQYF
length: 13
J: TRBJ2-7
size: .
V: TRBV29-1
D: TRBD2

DNA: TGCAGTGCTAGAGGTTACCAGGGGTTAATCAATGAGCAGTTCTTC
CDR3: CSARGYQGLINEQFF
length: 15
J: TRBJ2-1
size: .
V: TRBV20-1
D: .

DNA: TGCGCCAGCTGCCTCGAATCTCTCGGGGCGTACAATGAGCAGTTCTTC
CDR3: CASCLESLGAYNEQFF
length: 16
J: TRBJ2-1
size: .
V: TRBV5-1
D: .